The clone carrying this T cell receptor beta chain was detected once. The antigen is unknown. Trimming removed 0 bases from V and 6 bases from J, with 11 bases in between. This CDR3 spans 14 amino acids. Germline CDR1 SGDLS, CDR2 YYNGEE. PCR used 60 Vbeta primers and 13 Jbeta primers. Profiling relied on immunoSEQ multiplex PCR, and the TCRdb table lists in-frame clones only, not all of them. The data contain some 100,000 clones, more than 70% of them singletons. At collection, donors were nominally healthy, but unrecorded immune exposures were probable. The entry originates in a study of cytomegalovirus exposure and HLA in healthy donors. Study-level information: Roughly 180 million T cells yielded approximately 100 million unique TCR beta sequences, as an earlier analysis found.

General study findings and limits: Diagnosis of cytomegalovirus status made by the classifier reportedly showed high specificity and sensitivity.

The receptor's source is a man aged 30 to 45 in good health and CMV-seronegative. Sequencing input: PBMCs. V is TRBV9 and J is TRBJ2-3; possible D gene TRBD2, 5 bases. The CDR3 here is CASSVAGELDTQYF. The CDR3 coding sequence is TGTGCCAGCAGCGTAGCCGGGGAGTTGGATACGCAGTATTTT.